This T cell receptor (beta chain) was captured in a study of blood T cell repertoires in COVID-19. Study details: Researchers got acute and convalescent COVID-19 samples from the United States, Italy and Spain. PBMCs, B-cell-depleted T cells, or T cells provided the cDNA or gDNA that made up the material.

This CDR3 is built from 16 residues. V lost 3 bases and J lost 4; bases outside the gene matches: 8. Germline assignment: CDR1 LGHNA and CDR2 YSLEER. TCRdb's copy holds only in-frame clones and misses some; the assay was immunoSEQ multiplex PCR. Seen here are 80,000 to 95,000 clones, 70% to 90% observed once, and the top ten hold approximately 14%. The source material was peripheral blood. The rearrangement links TRBV4-3 to TRBJ2-1; 8 positions match TRBD1. The origin of this receptor is a woman aged 70-85 years with acute or convalescent COVID-19. CDR3 residues: CASSQSDRGVYNEQFF. CDR3 DNA sequence: TGCGCCAGCAGCCAGTCCGACAGGGGAGTGTACAATGAGCAGTTCTTC.